This section outlines one T cell receptor (beta chain) sequence together with its context. Its antigen is not known. Profiled with immunoSEQ multiplex PCR; TCRdb holds only in-frame clones, not every one. The sample holds roughly 120,000 clones, 92% seen once. This sample was taken from a study of T cell responses to AZD1222 COVID-19 vaccine. Study outcomes and limitations: Receipt of two AZD1222 doses was followed by a rise in Spike-specific TCR breadth and depth. Just a handful of AZD1222 recipients tested seropositive at baseline. None of the repertoires were sampled until the peak T cell response had passed. The donor group comprised mostly white British people and more females; the analysis possibly underestimated clonal diversity.

CDR3 length: 14 amino acids. Germline CDR1 LGHDT, CDR2 YNNKEL (reference sequence). V was trimmed by 1 base and J by 3 bases, leaving 9 bases between them. J is TRBJ1-1 and V is TRBV3-1 (or the pseudogene TRBV3-2), with D maybe TRBD1 (5 bases). The source is an adult who received the AZD1222 COVID-19 vaccine. The sequencing here drew on peripheral blood, taken 28 days after the second AZD1222 dose. CDR3 loop: CASSQGTGYTEAFF. DNA of the CDR3: TGTGCCAGCAGCCAAGGCACAGGATACACTGAAGCTTTCTTT.